This paragraph covers one TCR beta chain sequence. Its cognate antigen is unknown. The CDR3 length is 19 residues. Trimming took 7 bases from V and 0 from J, leaving 25 bases between them. From germline, CDR1 is SQVTM and CDR2 ANQGSEA. Sequencing was performed with immunoSEQ multiplex PCR; in TCRdb, only in-frame clones are kept and a portion is missing. The data contain approximately 69,000 clones, 90% of them singletons. These data come from a study of OX40 agonist ivuxolimab in advanced cancers. General study points: CD8+ T cells were the subset that, on average, had more expanded clones than CD4+.

The sequencing used CD4+ or CD8+ T cells sorted from blood, collected in a trial of the OX40 agonist ivuxolimab. The genes are TRBV29-1 and TRBJ2-6, with D perhaps TRBD1 (6 bases). This receptor was taken from an adult with an advanced solid tumor such as melanoma, head and neck, liver or kidney cancer. Written as DNA, the CDR3 is TGCAGCGGTGGTGTCCGGGACATCGCCTCAAGCTCTGGGGCCAACGTCCTGACTTTC. Its translation: CSGGVRDIASSSGANVLTF.